The subject of this entry is one T cell receptor (beta chain). Different DNA sequences within this sample yield the same CDR3. Original methodology: Amplification of reference gene primers provided the estimated nucleated cell counts. The protocol was immunoSEQ multiplex PCR, while the TCRdb copy is restricted to in-frame clones and leaves out a portion. V, J and clone size are those of that table, while D and trimming were read from the DNA. This table holds tens of thousands of clones, approximately 88% found once. The data belong to a study of blood T cell repertoires in COVID-19. At the level of the study: Sources were T cells, B-cell-depleted T cells, or PBMCs; the material itself was cDNA or gDNA.

Germline V gene sequence: CDR1 GTSNPN, CDR2 SVGIG (reference sequence). The germline V and J ends were trimmed by 0 bases and 8 bases, with 11 bases remaining between them. The CDR3 runs 14 residues. The genes are TRBV30 and TRBJ1-6, with a possible D match to TRBD1 (5 bases). Sequencing used peripheral blood. This receptor was obtained from a human donor with active COVID-19. The donor label of this sample is uncertain. The CDR3 bases are TGTGCCTGGAGTGTAGCGGGGGTGGATTCACCCCTCCACTTT. Its translation is CAWSVAGVDSPLHF.